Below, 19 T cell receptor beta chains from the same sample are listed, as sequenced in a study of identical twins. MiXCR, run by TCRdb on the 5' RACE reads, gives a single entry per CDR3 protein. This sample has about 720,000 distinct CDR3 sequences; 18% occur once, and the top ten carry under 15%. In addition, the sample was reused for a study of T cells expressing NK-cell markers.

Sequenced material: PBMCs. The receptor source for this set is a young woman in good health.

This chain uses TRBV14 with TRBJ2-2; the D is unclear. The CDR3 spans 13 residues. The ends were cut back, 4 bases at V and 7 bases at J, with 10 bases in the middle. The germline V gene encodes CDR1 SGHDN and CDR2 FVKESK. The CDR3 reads CASSLVLDGELFF. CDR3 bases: TGTGCCAGCAGCCTCGTCTTGGACGGGGAGCTGTTTTTT.

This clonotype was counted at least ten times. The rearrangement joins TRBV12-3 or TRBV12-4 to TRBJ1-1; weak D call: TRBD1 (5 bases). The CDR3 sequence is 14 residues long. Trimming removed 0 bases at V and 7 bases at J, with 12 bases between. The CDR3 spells CASSLAYRIGEAFF. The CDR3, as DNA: TGTGCCAGCAGTTTAGCGTACAGGATTGGTGAAGCTTTCTTT.

CDR3 coding DNA: TGCAGCGCACAGGGGTTCTATGGCTACACCTTC. It codes for CSAQGFYGYTF. The chain employs TRBV29-1 and TRBJ1-2; 7 nucleotides align to TRBD1. V shed 7 bases and J 4 bases; nucleotides not matched to a gene: 3. Germline CDR1 and CDR2: SQVTM and ANQGSEA. The CDR3 contains 11 residues. Full variable domain (rest looked up from reference TRBV29-1 and TRBJ1-2): SAVISQKPSRDICQRGTSLTIQCQVDSQVTMMFWYRQQPGQSLTLIATANQGSEATYESGFVIDKFPISRPNLTFSTLTVSNMSPEDSSIYLCSAQGFYGYTFGSGTRLTVV.

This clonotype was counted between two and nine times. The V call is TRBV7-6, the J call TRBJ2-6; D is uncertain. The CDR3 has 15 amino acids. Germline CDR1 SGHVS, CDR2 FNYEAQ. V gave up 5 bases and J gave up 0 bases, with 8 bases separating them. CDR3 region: CASSVRISGANVLTF. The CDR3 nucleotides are TGTGCCAGCAGCGTCAGGATCTCTGGGGCCAACGTCCTGACTTTC.

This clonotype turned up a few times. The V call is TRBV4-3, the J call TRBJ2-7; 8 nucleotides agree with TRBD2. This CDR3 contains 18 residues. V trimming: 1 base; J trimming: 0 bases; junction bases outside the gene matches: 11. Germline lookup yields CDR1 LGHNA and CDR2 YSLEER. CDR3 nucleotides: TGCGCCAGCAGCCAAGCGTGGCTAGCGGGCTTGAGCTCCTACGAGCAGTACTTC. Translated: CASSQAWLAGLSSYEQYF.

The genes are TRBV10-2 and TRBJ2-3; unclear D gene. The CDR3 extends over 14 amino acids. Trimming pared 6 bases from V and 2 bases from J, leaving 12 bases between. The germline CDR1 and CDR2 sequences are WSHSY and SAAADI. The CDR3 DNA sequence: TGCGCCAGCAGGCGAGGTCTAGACACAGATACGCAGTATTTT. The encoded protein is CASRRGLDTDTQYF.

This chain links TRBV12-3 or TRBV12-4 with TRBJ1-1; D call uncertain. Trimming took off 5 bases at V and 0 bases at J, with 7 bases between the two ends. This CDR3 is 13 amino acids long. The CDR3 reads CASSRILNTEAFF. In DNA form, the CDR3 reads TGTGCCAGCAGTAGAATATTGAACACTGAAGCTTTCTTT.

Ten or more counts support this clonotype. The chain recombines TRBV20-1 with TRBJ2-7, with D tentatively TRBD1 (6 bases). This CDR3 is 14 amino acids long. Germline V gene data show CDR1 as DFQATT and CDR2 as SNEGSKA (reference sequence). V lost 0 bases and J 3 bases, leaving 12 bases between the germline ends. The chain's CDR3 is CSARDQGQHYEQYF. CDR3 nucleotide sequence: TGCAGTGCTAGAGATCAAGGACAGCACTACGAGCAGTACTTC.

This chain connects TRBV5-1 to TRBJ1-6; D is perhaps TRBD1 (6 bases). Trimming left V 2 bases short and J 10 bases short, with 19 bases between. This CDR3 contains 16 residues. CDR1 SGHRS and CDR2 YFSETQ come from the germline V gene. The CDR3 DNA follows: TGCGCCAGCAGCTTTTCCACAACAGGGCTGGAGTCACCCCTCCACTTT. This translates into CASSFSTTGLESPLHF. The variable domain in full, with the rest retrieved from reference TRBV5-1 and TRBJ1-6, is KAGVTQTPRYLIKTRGQQVTLSCSPISGHRSVSWYQQTPGQGLQFLFEYFSETQRNKGNFPGRFSGRQFSNSRSEMNVSTLELGDSALYLCASSFSTTGLESPLHFGNGTRLTVT.

The CDR3 here is CASSHRQVSNQPQHF. The DNA of the CDR3 is TGTGCCAGCAGCCACCGACAGGTTAGCAATCAGCCCCAGCATTTT. The rearrangement joins TRBV14 to TRBJ1-5; tentative D call: TRBD1 (6 bases). This CDR3 has 15 amino acids. V lost 3 bases, J lost 0 bases, and 9 bases lay in between. The germline V gene encodes CDR1 SGHDN and CDR2 FVKESK.

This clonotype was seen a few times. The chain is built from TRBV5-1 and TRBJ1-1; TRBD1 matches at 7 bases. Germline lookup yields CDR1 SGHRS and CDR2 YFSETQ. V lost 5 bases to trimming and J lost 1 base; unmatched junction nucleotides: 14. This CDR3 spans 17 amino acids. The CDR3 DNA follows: TGCGCCAGCAGAATCTTCGGCGCTGGGACAGCGAACACTGAAGCTTTCTTT. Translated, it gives CASRIFGAGTANTEAFF.

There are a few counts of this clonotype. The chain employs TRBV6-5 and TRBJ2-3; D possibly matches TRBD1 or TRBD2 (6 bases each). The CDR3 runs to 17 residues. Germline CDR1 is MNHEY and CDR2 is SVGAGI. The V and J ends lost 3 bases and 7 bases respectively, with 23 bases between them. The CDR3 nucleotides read TGTGCCAGCAGTTATTTGACAATTGAGGGGGGCACGAATACGCAGTATTTT. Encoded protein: CASSYLTIEGGTNTQYF.

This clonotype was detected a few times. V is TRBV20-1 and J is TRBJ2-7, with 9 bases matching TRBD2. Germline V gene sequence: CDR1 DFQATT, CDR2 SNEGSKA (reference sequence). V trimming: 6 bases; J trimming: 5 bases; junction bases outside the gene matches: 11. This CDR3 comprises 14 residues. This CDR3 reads CSARRSGSHDEQYF. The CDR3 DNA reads TGCAGTGCCCGTCGTAGCGGGAGTCACGACGAGCAGTACTTC.

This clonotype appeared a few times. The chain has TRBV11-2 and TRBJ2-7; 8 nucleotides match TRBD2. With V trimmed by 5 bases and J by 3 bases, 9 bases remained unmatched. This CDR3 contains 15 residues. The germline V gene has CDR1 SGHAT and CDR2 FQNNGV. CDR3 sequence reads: CASSMAGTSFYEQYF. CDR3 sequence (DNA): TGTGCCAGCAGCATGGCCGGGACTAGTTTCTACGAGCAGTACTTC.

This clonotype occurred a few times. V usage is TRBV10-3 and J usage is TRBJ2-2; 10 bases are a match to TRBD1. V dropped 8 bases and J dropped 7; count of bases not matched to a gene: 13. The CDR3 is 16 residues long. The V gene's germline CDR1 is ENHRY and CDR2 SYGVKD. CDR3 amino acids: CAIFVPGQGSGGELFF. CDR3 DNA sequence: TGTGCCATCTTCGTCCCGGGACAGGGGTCCGGCGGGGAGCTGTTTTTT.

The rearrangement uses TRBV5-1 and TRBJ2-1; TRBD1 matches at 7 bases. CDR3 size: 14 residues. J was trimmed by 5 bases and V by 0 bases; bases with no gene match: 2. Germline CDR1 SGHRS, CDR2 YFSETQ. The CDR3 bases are TGCGCCAGCAGCTTGGCGGGACAGAACAATGAGCAGTTCTTC. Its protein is CASSLAGQNNEQFF.

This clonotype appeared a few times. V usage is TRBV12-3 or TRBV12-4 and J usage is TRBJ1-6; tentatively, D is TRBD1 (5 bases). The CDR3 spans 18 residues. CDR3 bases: TGTACCTGCAGTTTGGGGAACGGGGGATGGGGAGATAATTCACCCCTCCACTTT. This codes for CTCSLGNGGWGDNSPLHF.

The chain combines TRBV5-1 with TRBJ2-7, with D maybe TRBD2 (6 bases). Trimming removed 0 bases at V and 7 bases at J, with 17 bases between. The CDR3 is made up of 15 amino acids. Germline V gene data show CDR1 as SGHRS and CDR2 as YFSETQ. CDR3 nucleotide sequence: TGCGCCAGCAGCTTGGCCGGGAGCCAATATGGGGAGCAGTACTTC. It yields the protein CASSLAGSQYGEQYF.

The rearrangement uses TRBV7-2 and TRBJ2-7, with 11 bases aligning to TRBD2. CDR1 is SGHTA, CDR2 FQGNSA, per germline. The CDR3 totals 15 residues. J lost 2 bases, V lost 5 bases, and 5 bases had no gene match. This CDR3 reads CASSTLAGGPYEQYF. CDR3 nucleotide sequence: TGTGCCAGCAGCACGCTAGCGGGAGGCCCCTACGAGCAGTACTTC. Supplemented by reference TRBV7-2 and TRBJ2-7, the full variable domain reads GAGVSQSPSNKVTEKGKDVELRCDPISGHTALYWYRQSLGQGLEFLIYFQGNSAPDKSGLPSDRFSAERTGGSVSTLTIQRTQQEDSAVYLCASSTLAGGPYEQYFGPGTRLTVT.